This is a list of T cell receptor beta chains from one sample in a study of blood T cell repertoires in COVID-19. TCRdb keeps only in-frame clones here, not all; method: immunoSEQ multiplex PCR. The sample includes about 100,000 clones, around 90% of them seen just once. The sequenced material came from peripheral blood. All receptors derive from a woman in her sixties with acute or convalescent COVID-19. Each CDR3 is given with its conserved first and last residue. The D gene is left open where the match is weak. Size tells how often a clone was seen (once, few, many) or the class of an expanded clone, and some rows leave it out.

clone_size	d_call	v_call	j_call	cdr3_nt	cdr3_aa
.	TRBD2	TRBV5-4	TRBJ2-2	TGTGCCAGCAGCCCGGGGAGGGGAGGGGCGACCGGGGAGCTGTTTTTT	CASSPGRGGATGELFF
.	.	TRBV19	TRBJ1-3	TGTGCCAGTATCCCAGGGGCCGTCTCTGGAAACACCATATATTTT	CASIPGAVSGNTIYF
.	.	TRBV30	TRBJ1-2	TGTGCCAAGACAACCGGGACACGCTATGGCTACACCTTC	CAKTTGTRYGYTF
.	TRBD2	TRBV7-9	TRBJ2-2	TGTGCCAGCAGCCGGACTAGCGGGAGCAAAACCGGGGAGCTGTTTTTT	CASSRTSGSKTGELFF
.	TRBD1	TRBV7-9	TRBJ1-5	TGTGCCAGCAGCGCCCCGGGGACAGGGATCAATAGCAATCAGCCCCAGCATTTT	CASSAPGTGINSNQPQHF
.	.	TRBV28	TRBJ2-1	TGTGCCATCCGAGGGGGATTCTACAATGAGCAGTTCTTC	CAIRGGFYNEQFF
.	.	TRBV5-1	TRBJ2-1	TGCGCCAGCAGCGTCGCGAATGCCTACAATGAGCAGTTCTTC	CASSVANAYNEQFF
.	TRBD2	TRBV7-9	TRBJ2-3	TGTGCCAGCAGCCCGGGGGCGGGACTAGCGGGAGTTAATACGCAGTATTTT	CASSPGAGLAGVNTQYF
.	TRBD1	TRBV28	TRBJ2-6	TGTGCCAGCAGTCAACTAACCGGGACAGGATACTCTGGGGCCAACGTCCTGACTTTC	CASSQLTGTGYSGANVLTF
.	TRBD2	TRBV15	TRBJ2-1	TGTGCCACCAGCAGGCGACTAGCGCAAAGGGGATCCTACAATGAGCAGTTCTTC	CATSRRLAQRGSYNEQFF
.	.	TRBV5-4	TRBJ2-7	TGTGCCAGCAGCTTGGCGGGTGGCGCCGAGCAGTACTTC	CASSLAGGAEQYF
.	.	TRBV28	TRBJ2-7	TGTGCCAGCAGCCGGGTACAGGGCGCGAGCGAGCAGTACTTC	CASSRVQGASEQYF
.	.	TRBV28	TRBJ1-3	TGTGCCAGCAGTTCAGGAGGAGTCTCTGGAAACACCATATATTTT	CASSSGGVSGNTIYF
.	.	TRBV6-5	TRBJ1-6	TGTGCCAGCAGTTACGGGGCAGGGACTGATTCACCCCTCCACTTT	CASSYGAGTDSPLHF
.	TRBD2	TRBV5-4	TRBJ2-5	TGTGCCAGCAGCTTGGGGAGAGGGAGGGATGGAGAGACCCAGTACTTC	CASSLGRGRDGETQYF
.	TRBD2	TRBV6-5	TRBJ2-3	TGTGCCAGCAGTTACCGTGCGGGAGGGCCGGTTGATACGCAGTATTTT	CASSYRAGGPVDTQYF
few	.	TRBV6-5	TRBJ1-2	TGTGCCTGCCCACGCACCATTTTCCCTATTGGCTACACCTTC	CACPRTIFPIGYTF
.	.	TRBV7-7	TRBJ2-7	TGTGCTAGCAGCTTAGTGCGCTTCGAGCAGTACTTC	CASSLVRFEQYF
.	.	TRBV7-6	TRBJ2-5	TGTGCCAGCAGCCGCGACATGGGAGAGACCCAGTACTTC	CASSRDMGETQYF
.	TRBD2	TRBV9	TRBJ2-1	TGTGCCAGCAGCGTAGAACACGGGGGGTCAGAGCAGTTCTTC	CASSVEHGGSEQFF
.	.	TRBV19	TRBJ1-5	TGTGCCAGTAGTATAACAGGGAACAATCAGCCCCAGCATTTT	CASSITGNNQPQHF
.	TRBD2	TRBV20-1	TRBJ2-3	TGCAGTGCTAGTATCCTAGCGGGAGGGGATACGCAGTATTTT	CSASILAGGDTQYF
.	TRBD2	TRBV12-5	TRBJ2-3	TGTGCTAGTGGTTTGAGCGGGGGGGCATCCAGGTGGTATTTT	CASGLSGGASRWYF
.	TRBD2	TRBV2	TRBJ2-3	TGTGCCAGCAAACGACTAGCGGGAGGGGCAGATACGCAGTATTTT	CASKRLAGGADTQYF
.	.	TRBV7-4	TRBJ1-1	TGTGCCAGCAGCTTAGAACCGGTTGAAGCTTTCTTT	CASSLEPVEAFF
.	.	TRBV5-1	TRBJ1-1	TGCGCCAGCAGCTTAACGAGGGACACTGAAGCTTTCTTT	CASSLTRDTEAFF
few	.	TRBV2	TRBJ1-5	TGTGCCAGCAGTGACAGGGGTGTAGCTCAGCCCCAGCATTTT	CASSDRGVAQPQHF
.	.	TRBV24-1	TRBJ1-2	TGTGCCACCAGTGATTTCTCGTTCTATGGCTACACCTTC	CATSDFSFYGYTF
once	TRBD2	TRBV7-9	TRBJ2-1	TGTGCCAGCAGCTTAGTGGGCGGGAGCTCCTACAATGAGCAGTTCTTC	CASSLVGGSSYNEQFF
once	TRBD2	TRBV9	TRBJ2-3	TGTGCCAGCAGCGTAGGAACTAGCGGGGTTCTAGAAAATCCCATGCAGTATTTT	CASSVGTSGVLENPMQYF
.	.	TRBV5-1	TRBJ2-3	TGCGCCAGCAGCTTGGCCTTGGGGACTTCAGATACGCAGTATTTT	CASSLALGTSDTQYF
.	TRBD2	TRBV19	TRBJ2-4	TGTGCCAGTAGTATAGCGGGAGGGGTGAACATTCAGTACTTC	CASSIAGGVNIQYF
.	.	TRBV15	TRBJ2-1	TGTGCCACCAGCGGGGAGAGGTACAATGAGCAGTTCTTC	CATSGERYNEQFF
.	TRBD2	TRBV28	TRBJ2-2	TGTGCCAGCACGACTAGCGGGAGGGCCACCGGGGAGCTGTTTTTT	CASTTSGRATGELFF
.	.	TRBV5-6	TRBJ2-5	TGTGCCAGCACCTTGAAACAGCGCGGGTTCGGGGAGACCCAGTACTTC	CASTLKQRGFGETQYF
.	.	TRBV28	TRBJ1-1	TGTGCCAGCAGTTTCCAGGCTGGTGAAGCTTTCTTT	CASSFQAGEAFF
.	.	TRBV6-1	TRBJ1-5	TGTGCCAGCAGTGAAAGTTGGGCAGGCGATCAGCCCCAGCATTTT	CASSESWAGDQPQHF
.	TRBD1	TRBV28	TRBJ1-2	TGTGCCAGCAGGGATACCCCGGGACAGGGGGCGATTAGCTACACCTTC	CASRDTPGQGAISYTF
.	.	TRBV12-3/TRBV12-4	TRBJ1-6	TGTGCCAGCAGTTTGGCCGGGAAGAGCCCTCTCCACTTT	CASSLAGKSPLHF
.	TRBD1	TRBV28	TRBJ1-4	TGTGCCAGCAGTTACCCGGGACAGGGATGGGAACTGTTTTTT	CASSYPGQGWELFF
.	TRBD2	TRBV7-9	TRBJ2-3	TGTGCCAGCAGCTTCGGGACTAGTGGTAGCACAGATACGCAGTATTTT	CASSFGTSGSTDTQYF
.	.	TRBV6-5	TRBJ2-1	TGTGCCAGCAACGCCGGGACAACATACAATGAGCAGTTCTTC	CASNAGTTYNEQFF